The sequence of this T cell receptor (beta chain) was determined in a study of cytomegalovirus exposure and HLA in healthy donors. General observations from the study: HLA allele associations emerged for roughly 17,000 TCR beta sequences in a later analysis, at 0.05 false discovery rate. Most of the TCR beta V segments (in an earlier analysis) were productive either about 87% or about 30% of the time. Information on immune exposure was restricted to one variable (CMV serostatus).

PCR primers comprised 60 Vbeta and 13 Jbeta primers. The assay was immunoSEQ multiplex PCR, and TCRdb's table has in-frame clones only and misses some. This sample yields 130,000 or so clones, of which 70% to 75% are seen a single time; roughly 2.1% belongs to the top ten. In germline, CDR1 is SGHRS, CDR2 YFSETQ. J lost 5 bases, V lost 0 bases, and 7 bases had no gene match. The CDR3 totals 16 residues. Note on this clone: Its antigen is not identified.

The sequence came from a woman between 40 and 50 years old in good health and CMV-seropositive. Sequenced sample: PBMCs. The rearrangement joins TRBV5-1 to TRBJ2-3; 9 nucleotides line up with TRBD2. The CDR3 coding sequence is TGCGCCAGCAGCTTGGGTGGCGGGGGGGCGAGAGATACGCAGTATTTT. It translates to CASSLGGGGARDTQYF.